This TCR beta chain was recorded in a study of T cell repertoires in cytomegalovirus infection (dated by TCRdb to about 2019). For context, the study as a whole: Donor HLA type was relevant to the analysis, because carriage of CMV infection together with the matching HLA type was indicated by public TCR beta signatures.

The investigation overall reported the following: In both this cohort and an independent approximately 370-donor cohort, the cumulative frequency of public TCR beta family members distinguished carriers of CMV infection plus the relevant HLA type. The ex vivo response was dominated by HLA-C-restricted CMV-specific TCR beta clonotypes, and the single most frequent clonotype in two of eight donors was supplied by these HLA-C-restricted clonotypes.

This clonotype showed up just a few times. The specificity of this receptor is unknown. One base away there is no much larger clone; base qualities are not given. From cysteine to phenylalanine, the CDR3 is 15 amino acids long. The sequence is cut down to CDR3 DNA, 45 bases in frame from base 1. The germline V gene encodes CDR1 MDHEN and CDR2 SYDVKM. Unmatched junction bases come to 10, with V trimmed by 7 bases and J by 4 bases. Sequencing relied on an Illumina HiSeq 1500. The raw public data were reprocessed by TCRdb itself: fastp quality trimming at Q25, MiXCR clonotype calling, in-frame beta chains only. Rows with one shared CDR3 protein collapse into an entry with the most common genes and DNA. This sample has 250,000 or so distinct CDR3 sequences in its table, and roughly 12% of those were observed once. The ten top clones hold roughly 1.7% of the sample.

In this chain, TRBV28 is recombined with TRBJ1-2, and TRBD1 aligns with 9 junction nucleotides. Input material: PBMCs. The sequence derives from a human donor in good health (CMV status not recorded). Some clones in this sample may be carry-over from other donors' samples. CDR3 loop: CASIPPGQGPYGYTF. The DNA is TGTGCCAGCATCCCTCCGGGACAGGGACCCTATGGCTACACCTTC.